This T cell receptor (beta chain) was sequenced during a study of early T cells in non-severe SARS-CoV-2 infection (dated by TCRdb to about 2021). Some background on the complete study: TCR sequencing used bulk RNA from unsorted whole blood, so alpha and beta chains could not be paired.

On the study overall, not on this receptor specifically: VDJdb matching was skewed toward anti-spike CD8 responses and likely underestimated virus-specific expansions by missing private and CD4 specificities.

A case-control design nested within a healthcare worker cohort in London, UK, was used, with weekly nasopharyngeal swab PCR tests and blood sampling performed. Healthcare workers were recruited between 23 and 31 March 2020, during the week of the UK lockdown, and were followed weekly for up to about 15 weeks. At least ten counts were recorded for this clonotype. Its antigen remains unidentified. The input lacks base qualities; no much larger clone sits a single base away. To prepare the library, 5' RACE was applied. Sequencing used a NextSeq 500. To correct for sequencing error and PCR bias, the TCR library protocol tagged individual cDNA molecules with unique molecular identifiers. TCR alpha and beta chains were both sequenced, and the abundances of alpha and beta sequences in each sample were closely correlated with each other. As for the authors' bioinformatics: Decombinator V4 was used to annotate the V gene, J gene and CDR3 of the TCR sequences. Expanded TCRs were defined as changing significantly between any two time points under a Poisson model with p below 0.0001. Abundances of TCRs were expressed as counts per million after normalisation to the total number of TCRs sequenced in each sample. VDJdb, accessed 1 November 2021, was searched for CMV, EBV and SARS-CoV-2 annotated TCRs, excluding TCRs annotated for multiple antigens. TCRdb took the public reads, trimmed them with fastp at Q25, ran MiXCR for clone calling and kept in-frame beta chains. Each CDR3 protein appears once, grouped with its most common genes and DNA. For this entry, the V and J calls and clone size follow TCRdb and not the study's own pipeline. The sample includes tens of thousands of distinct CDR3 sequences, with 3.5% to 5.5% observed a single time. The top ten clones comprise around 20% of the sample.

The sample consisted of whole blood. The TCR originated in an adult who was a healthcare worker with PCR-confirmed SARS-CoV-2 infection or an uninfected control (not recorded which).

The sequenced DNA: TGTGCCAGCAGTAGTATAGTCAATGAGCAGTTCTTC. This gives the protein CASSSIVNEQFF. Recombination connected TRBV2 to TRBJ2-1; confidence is insufficient to name the D gene. The junction shows trimming of 5 bases on V and 6 bases on J, plus 8 bases between the germline ends. Counted from cysteine to phenylalanine, this CDR3 has 12 amino acids. The read is trimmed to its CDR3 DNA, 36 bases read in frame from base 1. The germline V gene sets CDR1 to SNHLY and CDR2 to FYNNEI.